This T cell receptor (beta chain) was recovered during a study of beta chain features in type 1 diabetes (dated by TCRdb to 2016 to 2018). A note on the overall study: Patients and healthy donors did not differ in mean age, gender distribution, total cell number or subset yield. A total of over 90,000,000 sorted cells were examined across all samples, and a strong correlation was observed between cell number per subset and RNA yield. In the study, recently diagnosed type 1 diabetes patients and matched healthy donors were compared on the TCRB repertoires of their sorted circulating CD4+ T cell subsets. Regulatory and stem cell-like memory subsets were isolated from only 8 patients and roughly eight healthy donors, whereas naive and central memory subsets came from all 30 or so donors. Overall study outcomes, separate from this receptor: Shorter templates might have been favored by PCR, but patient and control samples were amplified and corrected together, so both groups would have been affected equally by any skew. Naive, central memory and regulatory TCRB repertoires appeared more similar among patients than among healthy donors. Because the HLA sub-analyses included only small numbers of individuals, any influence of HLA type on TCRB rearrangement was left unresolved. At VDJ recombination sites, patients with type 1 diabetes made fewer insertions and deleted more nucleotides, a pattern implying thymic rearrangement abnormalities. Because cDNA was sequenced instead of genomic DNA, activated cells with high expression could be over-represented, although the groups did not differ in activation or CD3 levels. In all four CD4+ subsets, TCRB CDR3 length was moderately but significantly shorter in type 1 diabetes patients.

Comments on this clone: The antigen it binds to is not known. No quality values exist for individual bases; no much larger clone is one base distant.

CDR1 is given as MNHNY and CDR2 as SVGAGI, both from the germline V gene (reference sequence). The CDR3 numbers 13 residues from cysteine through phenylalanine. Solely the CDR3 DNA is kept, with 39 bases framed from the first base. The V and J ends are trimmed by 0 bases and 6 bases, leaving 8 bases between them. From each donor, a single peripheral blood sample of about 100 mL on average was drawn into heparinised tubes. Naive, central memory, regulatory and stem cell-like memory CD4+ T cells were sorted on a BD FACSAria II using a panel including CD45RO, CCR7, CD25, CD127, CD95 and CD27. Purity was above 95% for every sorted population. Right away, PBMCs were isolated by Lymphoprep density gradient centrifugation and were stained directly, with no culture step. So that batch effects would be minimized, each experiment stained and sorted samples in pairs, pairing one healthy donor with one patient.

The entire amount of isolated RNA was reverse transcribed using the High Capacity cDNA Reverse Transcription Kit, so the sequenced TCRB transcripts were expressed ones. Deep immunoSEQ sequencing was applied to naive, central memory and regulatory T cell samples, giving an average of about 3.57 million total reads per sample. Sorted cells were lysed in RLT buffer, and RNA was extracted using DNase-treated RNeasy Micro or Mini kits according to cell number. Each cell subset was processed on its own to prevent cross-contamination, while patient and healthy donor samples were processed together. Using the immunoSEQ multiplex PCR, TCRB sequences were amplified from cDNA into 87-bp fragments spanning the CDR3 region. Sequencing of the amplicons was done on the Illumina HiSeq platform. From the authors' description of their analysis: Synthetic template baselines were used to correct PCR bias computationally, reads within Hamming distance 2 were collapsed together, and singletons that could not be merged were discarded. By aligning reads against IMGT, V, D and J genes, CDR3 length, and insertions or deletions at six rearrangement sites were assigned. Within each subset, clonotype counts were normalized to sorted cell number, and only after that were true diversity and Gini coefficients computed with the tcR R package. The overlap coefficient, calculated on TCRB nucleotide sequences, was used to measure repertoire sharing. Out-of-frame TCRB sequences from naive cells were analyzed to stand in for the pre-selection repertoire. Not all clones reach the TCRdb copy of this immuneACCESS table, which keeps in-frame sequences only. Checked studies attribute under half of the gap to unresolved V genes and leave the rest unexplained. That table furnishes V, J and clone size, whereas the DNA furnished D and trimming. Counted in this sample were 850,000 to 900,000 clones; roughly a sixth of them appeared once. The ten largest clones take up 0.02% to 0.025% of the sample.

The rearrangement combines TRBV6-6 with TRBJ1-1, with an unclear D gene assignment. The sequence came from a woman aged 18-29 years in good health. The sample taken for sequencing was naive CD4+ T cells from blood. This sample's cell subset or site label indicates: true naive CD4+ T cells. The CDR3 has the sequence CASSYSDRAEAFF. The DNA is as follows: TGTGCCAGCAGTTACTCGGATAGAGCTGAAGCTTTCTTT.